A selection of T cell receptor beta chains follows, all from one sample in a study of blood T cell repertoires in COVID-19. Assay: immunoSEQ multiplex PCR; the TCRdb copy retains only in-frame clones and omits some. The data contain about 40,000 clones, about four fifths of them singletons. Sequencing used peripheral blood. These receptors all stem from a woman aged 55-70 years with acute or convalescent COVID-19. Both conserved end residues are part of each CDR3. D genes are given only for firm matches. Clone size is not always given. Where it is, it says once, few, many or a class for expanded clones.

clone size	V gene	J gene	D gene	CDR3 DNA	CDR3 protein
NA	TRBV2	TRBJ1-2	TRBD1	TGTGCCAGCGAATCAAGGTCCTGGGCGGGGACAGGGAATGGCTACACCTTC	CASESRSWAGTGNGYTF
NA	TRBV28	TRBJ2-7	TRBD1	TGTGCCAGTACCGGGACAGGGCTCGGGGGACTCTACGAGCAGTACTTC	CASTGTGLGGLYEQYF
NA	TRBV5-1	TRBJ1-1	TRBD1	TGCGCCAGCAGCCTGACAGGGGTGAACACTGAAGCTTTCTTT	CASSLTGVNTEAFF
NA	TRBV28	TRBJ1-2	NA	TGTGCCAGCAATTCAGGGGACTATGGCTACACCTTC	CASNSGDYGYTF
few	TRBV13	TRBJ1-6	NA	TGTGCCAGCAGTGTCAGGGCAGCGGGTTCACCCCTCCACTTT	CASSVRAAGSPLHF
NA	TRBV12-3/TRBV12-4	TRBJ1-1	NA	TGTGTCAGCAGTTTGACACAGAACACTGAAGCTTTCTTT	CVSSLTQNTEAFF
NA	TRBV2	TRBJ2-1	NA	TGTGCCAGCAGTGGGACAGAGTACAATGAGCAGTTCTTC	CASSGTEYNEQFF
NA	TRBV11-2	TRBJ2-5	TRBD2	TGTGCCAGTGGAAGTCCTAGCGGGAGGGTCCGGTACCAAGAGACCCAGTACTTC	CASGSPSGRVRYQETQYF
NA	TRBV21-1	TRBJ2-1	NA	TGTGCCAGCAGCGGTATACCGCGCTACAATGAGCAGTTCTTC	CASSGIPRYNEQFF
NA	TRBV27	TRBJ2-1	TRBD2	TGTGCCAGCACCAAACTAGCGGGATCCCTCAATGAGCAGTTCTTC	CASTKLAGSLNEQFF
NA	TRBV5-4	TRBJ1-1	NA	TGTGCCAGCAGCTTGGCCCTCCGAGGCACTGAAGCTTTCTTT	CASSLALRGTEAFF
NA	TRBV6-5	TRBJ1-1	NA	TGTGCCAGCAGCCGCACAGGGACTGAAGCTTTCTTT	CASSRTGTEAFF
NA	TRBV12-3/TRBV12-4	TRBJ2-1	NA	TGTGCCAGCAGCCGCGTCCACAATGAGCAGTTCTTC	CASSRVHNEQFF
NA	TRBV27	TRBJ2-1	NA	TGTGCCAGCAGTTTTCGGCAGGGGACCTACAATGAGCAGTTCTTC	CASSFRQGTYNEQFF
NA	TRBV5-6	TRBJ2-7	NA	TGTGCCAGCAGCTTGGTCGCTCGGGGAATAGACTACGAGCAGTACTTC	CASSLVARGIDYEQYF
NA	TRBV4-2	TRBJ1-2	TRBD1	TGTGCCAGCAGCCAAGGGGGACAGGGAAACTATGGCTACACCTTC	CASSQGGQGNYGYTF
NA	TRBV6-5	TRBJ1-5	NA	TGTGCCAGCAGTCTCTGGCCAGGCAATCAGCCCCAGCATTTT	CASSLWPGNQPQHF
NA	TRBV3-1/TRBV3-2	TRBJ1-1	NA	TGTGCCAGCAGCCCCCCTCGCAGGGCCACTGAAGCTTTCTTT	CASSPPRRATEAFF
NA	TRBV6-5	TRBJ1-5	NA	TGTGCCAGCAGTTACTCTACAGGGAACAATCAGCCCCAGCATTTT	CASSYSTGNNQPQHF
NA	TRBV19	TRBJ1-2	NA	TGTGCCACCTCGTCCGGGACACGATCCGGCTACACCTTC	CATSSGTRSGYTF